The sample holds a few counts of the clone carrying this T cell receptor (beta chain). Its cognate antigen is unknown. This entry is derived from a study of CD8 T cells in ankylosing spondylitis. Researchers built TCR beta libraries using quantitative 5'-RACE with molecular barcodes. TCRdb reprocessed the 5' RACE reads with MiXCR, giving one entry per CDR3 protein. The sample includes a few hundred thousand distinct CDR3 sequences, around 20% of them seen just once. Findings of the study overall: Within ankylosing spondylitis blood, a TCR beta motif made up of eight or nine highly homologous variants appeared to be characteristic.

CDR1 SGHRS and CDR2 YFSETQ come from the germline V gene. V was clipped by 0 bases and J by 5 bases; unmatched bases: 7. CDR3 size: 16 residues. The gene calls are TRBV5-1 and TRBJ1-3, with 8 bases lining up with TRBD1. The origin of this receptor is a male donor with ankylosing spondylitis. Sequenced input: blood, either unsorted or a sorted T cell fraction (not recorded which). CDR3 DNA: TGCGCCAGCAGCTTGGAAGGGACAGGATCGCGAAACACCATATATTTT. Translated, it gives CASSLEGTGSRNTIYF.